The clone carrying this T cell receptor (beta chain) appeared a few times. Repertoires were generated with immunoSEQ multiplex PCR, while TCRdb's copy carries only in-frame clones and drops some. The sample consists of 100,000 to 150,000 clones, around nine tenths of them appearing once. This entry belongs to a study of control samples from healthy donors and cancer patients. In germline, CDR1 is LGHDT, CDR2 YNNKEL (reference sequence). The CDR3 is 16 amino acids. Losses at the gene ends were 3 bases for V and 9 bases for J; bases not matched to a gene: 12. The V gene is TRBV3-1 (or the pseudogene TRBV3-2), the J gene TRBJ2-4; TRBD1 matches 9 bases. The TCR comes from a man aged 18-30 years in good health. Sequenced input: blood. The CDR3 bases are TGTGCCAGCAGCCATCAAAAGAGTAGACAGGGGGGCATTCAGTACTTC. It codes for CASSHQKSRQGGIQYF.